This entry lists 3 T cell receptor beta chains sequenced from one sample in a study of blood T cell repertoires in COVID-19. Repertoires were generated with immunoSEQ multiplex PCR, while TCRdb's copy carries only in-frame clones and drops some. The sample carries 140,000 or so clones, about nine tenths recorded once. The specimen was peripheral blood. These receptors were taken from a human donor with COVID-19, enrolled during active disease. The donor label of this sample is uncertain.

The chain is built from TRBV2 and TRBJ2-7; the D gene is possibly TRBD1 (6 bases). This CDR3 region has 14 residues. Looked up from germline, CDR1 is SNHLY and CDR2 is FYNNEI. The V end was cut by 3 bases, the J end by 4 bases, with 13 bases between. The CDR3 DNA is TGTGCCAGCAGTGACTCACAGGGTACATACGAGCAGTACTTC. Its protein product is CASSDSQGTYEQYF.

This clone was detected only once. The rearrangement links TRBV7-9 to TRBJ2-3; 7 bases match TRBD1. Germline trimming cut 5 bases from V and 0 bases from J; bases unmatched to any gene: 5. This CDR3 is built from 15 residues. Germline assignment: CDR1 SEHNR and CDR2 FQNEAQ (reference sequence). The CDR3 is CASSRQGLSTDTQYF. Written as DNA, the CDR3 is TGTGCCAGCAGCCGACAGGGATTAAGCACAGATACGCAGTATTTT.

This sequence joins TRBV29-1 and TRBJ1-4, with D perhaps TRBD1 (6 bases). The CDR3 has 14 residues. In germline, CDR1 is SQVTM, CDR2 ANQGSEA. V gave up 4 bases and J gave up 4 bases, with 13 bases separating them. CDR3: CSVGGGADNEKLFF. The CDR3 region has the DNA TGCAGCGTTGGAGGGGGGGCGGATAATGAAAAACTGTTTTTT.